Each of the 11 T cell receptor beta chains below was sequenced from the same sample in a study of cytomegalovirus exposure and HLA in healthy donors. Generated by immunoSEQ multiplex PCR, the TCRdb table keeps only in-frame clones and is missing some. This table holds about 110,000 clones, about 85% found once. Sequenced material: PBMCs. The origin of the receptors is a woman aged 18-29 years in good health and CMV-seronegative.

V usage is TRBV27 and J usage is TRBJ2-1; TRBD2 agrees at 12 bases. The CDR3 runs to 17 residues. V dropped 2 bases and J dropped 0; count of bases not matched to a gene: 2. Germline V gives CDR1 MNHEY, CDR2 SMNVEV (reference sequence). CDR3 nucleotides: TGTGCCAGCAGTTTAGCGACTAGCGGGAGCTCCTACAATGAGCAGTTCTTC. It encodes CASSLATSGSSYNEQFF.

This chain connects TRBV5-1 to TRBJ1-1; 7 bases are shared with TRBD1. The V segment lost 5 bases and the J segment 5 bases; nucleotides outside the gene matches: 9. The CDR3 has 14 amino acids. CDR1 and CDR2 (germline): SGHRS, YFSETQ. The DNA for the CDR3 is TGCGCCAGCAGTTATGACAGGGTGGGGACTGAAGCTTTCTTT. This gives the protein CASSYDRVGTEAFF. The variable domain in full, with the rest retrieved from reference TRBV5-1 and TRBJ1-1, is KAGVTQTPRYLIKTRGQQVTLSCSPISGHRSVSWYQQTPGQGLQFLFEYFSETQRNKGNFPGRFSGRQFSNSRSEMNVSTLELGDSALYLCASSYDRVGTEAFFGQGTRLTVV.

The chain is built from TRBV30 and TRBJ2-2; 7 bases fit TRBD1. The CDR3 loop spans 16 amino acids. From germline, CDR1 is GTSNPN and CDR2 SVGIG (reference sequence). The V segment lost 0 bases and the J segment 0 bases; nucleotides outside the gene matches: 4. The CDR3 DNA follows: TGTGCCTGGAGTGTAACGGGGACAGCGAACACCGGGGAGCTGTTTTTT. It yields the protein CAWSVTGTANTGELFF.

J is TRBJ2-5 and V is TRBV28; 7 nucleotides agree with TRBD2. The CDR3 is 15 residues long. V lost 7 bases to trimming and J lost 3 bases; unmatched junction nucleotides: 11. Germline CDR1 MDHEN, CDR2 SYDVKM. The CDR3 protein is CASILSVGLEETQYF. For the CDR3, the DNA is TGTGCCAGCATCCTATCCGTAGGACTAGAAGAGACCCAGTACTTC.

The CDR3 region is CASSMAGGTDYGYTF. The DNA of the CDR3 is TGTGCCAGTAGTATGGCAGGGGGCACGGACTATGGCTACACCTTC. The V call is TRBV19, the J call TRBJ1-2; 8 nucleotides line up with TRBD1. Looked up from germline, CDR1 is LNHDA and CDR2 is SQIVND (reference sequence). V dropped 3 bases and J dropped 3; count of bases not matched to a gene: 6. CDR3 length equals 15 residues.

The V and J genes are TRBV6-1 and TRBJ1-2; D perhaps matches TRBD1 (5 bases). The V and J ends lost 7 bases and 0 bases respectively, with 6 bases between them. Germline V gene data show CDR1 as MNHNS and CDR2 as SASEGT. CDR3 length equals 12 residues. Written as DNA, the CDR3 is TGTGCCAGCAAGACAGCTAACTATGGCTACACCTTC. It translates to CASKTANYGYTF.

This sequence joins TRBV7-9 and TRBJ2-3; TRBD1 agrees at 7 bases. V lost 4 bases, J lost 2 bases, and 9 bases stayed unmatched. Germline loops: CDR1 SEHNR, CDR2 FQNEAQ (reference sequence). The CDR3 runs to 16 residues. CDR3 nucleotides: TGTGCCAGCAGCTCCACCGACAGGGTTGACACAGATACGCAGTATTTT. Translation gives CASSSTDRVDTDTQYF.

V usage is TRBV10-3 and J usage is TRBJ1-1; 7 bases match TRBD1. CDR3 length equals 16 residues. Trimming cost V 7 bases and J 1 base; bases outside gene matches: 12. Germline V CDR1 and CDR2: ENHRY, SYGVKD. CDR3 amino acids: CAIMAGGSLGNTEAFF. CDR3 bases: TGTGCCATCATGGCAGGGGGTTCCCTGGGGAACACTGAAGCTTTCTTT.

The CDR3 loop is CSVEVTVNTEAFF. The CDR3 coding sequence is TGCAGCGTTGAAGTGACAGTGAACACTGAAGCTTTCTTT. The chain is built from TRBV29-1 and TRBJ1-1, with a possible D match to TRBD1 (5 bases). The CDR3 loop spans 13 amino acids. From germline, CDR1 is SQVTM and CDR2 ANQGSEA. Trimming shortened V by 1 base and J by 0 bases, and 6 bases separated the two germline ends. Complete variable domain (other parts from reference TRBV29-1 and TRBJ1-1): SAVISQKPSRDICQRGTSLTIQCQVDSQVTMMFWYRQQPGQSLTLIATANQGSEATYESGFVIDKFPISRPNLTFSTLTVSNMSPEDSSIYLCSVEVTVNTEAFFGQGTRLTVV.

V gene TRBV10-1 combines with J gene TRBJ2-3; a weak D match, TRBD1 (6 bases). Germline assignment: CDR1 WNHNN and CDR2 SYGVQD (reference sequence). Trimming left V 3 bases short and J 4 bases short, with 11 bases between. CDR3 size: 14 residues. CDR3 region: CASSDEGESDTQYF. The CDR3 DNA reads as TGCGCCAGCAGTGACGAGGGGGAGTCAGATACGCAGTATTTT.

The chain carries TRBV6-5 and TRBJ1-5; perhaps TRBD1 as D (5 bases). The ends were cut back, 0 bases at V and 0 bases at J, with 9 bases in the middle. The germline CDR1 and CDR2 sequences are MNHEY and SVGAGI. The CDR3 spans 16 residues. As DNA, the CDR3 is TGTGCCAGCAGTTACTCGCCGGACATTAGCAATCAGCCCCAGCATTTT. Its protein is CASSYSPDISNQPQHF.